The 19 T cell receptor beta chains below were found in one sample sequenced in a study of tumour-infiltrating T cells in Burkitt lymphoma. Assay: immunoSEQ multiplex PCR; the TCRdb copy retains only in-frame clones and omits some. The data contain about 2,100 clones, about 16% of them singletons. Sequencing was carried out using tumor tissue from a relapse. These receptors all come from a human donor with relapsed Burkitt lymphoma.

The chain is built from TRBV5-6 and TRBJ1-5, with D perhaps matching TRBD1 (6 bases). Trimming removed 2 bases at V and 9 bases at J, with 18 bases between. The CDR3 consists of 15 residues. Germline V gene sequence: CDR1 SGHDT, CDR2 YYEEEE. The CDR3, as DNA: TGTGCCAGCAGCTTAGGACAGTGGCGGGGTGGGCCCCAGCATTTT. It translates to CASSLGQWRGGPQHF.

The chain has TRBV7-6 and TRBJ2-2, with D unresolved. This CDR3 comprises 13 residues. Trimming shortened V by 2 bases and J by 6 bases, and 7 bases separated the two germline ends. Germline V gene sequence: CDR1 SGHVS, CDR2 FNYEAQ. The CDR3: CASSLKESGELFF. CDR3 bases: TGTGCCAGCAGCTTAAAGGAGTCCGGGGAGCTGTTTTTT.

The chain couples TRBV5-6 to TRBJ2-4; D uncertain. Trimming pared 0 bases from V and 0 bases from J, leaving 13 bases between. Germline CDR1 SGHDT, CDR2 YYEEEE. The CDR3 has 17 residues. The chain's CDR3 is CASSLVGERIAKNIQYF. The CDR3 nucleotides read TGTGCCAGCAGCTTGGTTGGGGAACGGATAGCCAAAAACATTCAGTACTTC.

V is TRBV9 and J is TRBJ1-2; the match to TRBD1 covers 8 bases. This CDR3 is 14 amino acids long. Unmatched junction bases numbered 5, after V lost 3 bases and J lost 4 bases. The germline V gene has CDR1 SGDLS and CDR2 YYNGEE. In DNA, the CDR3 is TGTGCCAGCAGCGAAACCGGGACAGGCTATGGCTACACCTTC. It yields the protein CASSETGTGYGYTF. Variable domain in full (rest from reference TRBV9 and TRBJ1-2): DSGVTQTPKHLITATGQRVTLRCSPRSGDLSVYWYQQSLDQGLQFLIQYYNGEERAKGNILERFSAQQFPDLHSELNLSSLELGDSALYFCASSETGTGYGYTFGSGTRLTVV.

This clone showed up just a few times. The rearrangement uses TRBV19 and TRBJ1-5; 7 positions agree with TRBD1. V was clipped by 5 bases and J by 0 bases; unmatched bases: 7. Germline assignment: CDR1 LNHDA and CDR2 SQIVND (reference sequence). The CDR3 totals 16 residues. CDR3 in DNA: TGTGCCAGTAGTGGGGGACAGAGATATAGCAATCAGCCCCAGCATTTT. Protein: CASSGGQRYSNQPQHF.

This clone has only a few counts. Within the sample, other DNA sequences also encode this same CDR3. This chain joins TRBV27 and TRBJ1-1; D is possibly TRBD1 (5 bases). V shed 1 base and J shed 1 base, with 10 bases lying between them. The CDR3 runs to 15 residues. The germline V gene encodes CDR1 MNHEY and CDR2 SMNVEV (reference sequence). CDR3 sequence: CASSLYGGENTEAFF. In DNA form, the CDR3 reads TGTGCCAGCAGTTTATACGGGGGGGAGAACACTGAAGCTTTCTTT.

This clone was seen a few times. V is TRBV30 and J is TRBJ1-6; 11 bases are a match to TRBD1. V shed 1 base, J shed 10 bases, and the junction held 0 bases outside the gene matches. Looked up from germline, CDR1 is GTSNPN and CDR2 is SVGIG (reference sequence). This CDR3 spans 13 amino acids. CDR3 region: CAWSGTGGSPLHF. The DNA for the CDR3 is TGTGCCTGGAGTGGGACAGGGGGCTCACCCCTCCACTTT.

V and J are TRBV11-2 and TRBJ2-2; a possible D gene is TRBD1 (5 bases). The CDR3 length is 14 residues. V lost 2 bases and J 5 bases, leaving 9 bases between the germline ends. The germline CDR1 and CDR2 sequences are SGHAT and FQNNGV. CDR3 DNA: TGTGCCAGCAGCTTATCAGGGTGGACCGGGGAGCTGTTTTTT. It translates to CASSLSGWTGELFF.

This chain uses TRBV5-6 with TRBJ1-1; D is unclear. This CDR3 region has 12 residues. CDR1 is SGHDT and CDR2 is YYEEEE in the germline V gene. Trimming shortened V by 5 bases and J by 7 bases, and 12 bases separated the two germline ends. This CDR3 is CASRDGRHEAFF. Written as DNA, the CDR3 is TGTGCCAGCAGAGACGGACGCCATGAAGCTTTCTTT.

The chain links TRBV29-1 to TRBJ2-7; D unclear. V was shortened by 4 bases and J by 0 bases, with 7 bases between the two germline ends. CDR3 length: 12 residues. Germline CDR1 is SQVTM and CDR2 is ANQGSEA. In nucleotides, the CDR3 is TGCAGCGTTGCATCTAGCTCCTACGAGCAGTACTTC. Encoded protein: CSVASSSYEQYF.

The CDR3 loop reads CASSSEGAYYF. The CDR3 DNA reads as TGTGCCAGCAGCAGCGAAGGGGCGTATTACTTC. The rearrangement uses TRBV6-6 and TRBJ2-5, with D maybe TRBD1 (5 bases). Germline loops: CDR1 MNHNY, CDR2 SVGAGI (reference sequence). Trimming shortened V by 6 bases and J by 14 bases, and 16 bases separated the two germline ends. The CDR3 extends over 11 amino acids.

This clone was picked up a small number of times. The CDR3 bases are TGCGCCAGCAGTGCTACGGGAGGGTTCGGTGGTGAGCAGTTCTTC. The encoded protein is CASSATGGFGGEQFF. The gene calls are TRBV10-1 and TRBJ2-1; 8 bases are a match to TRBD2. With 4 bases clipped from V and 9 bases from J, the junction kept 11 bases outside the gene matches. Germline CDR1 and CDR2: WNHNN and SYGVQD (reference sequence). The CDR3 runs to 15 residues.

This clone was counted a few times. This rearrangement joins TRBV6-5 to TRBJ2-1; 13 bases are a match to TRBD2. V dropped 5 bases and J dropped 4; count of bases not matched to a gene: 2. The germline V gene encodes CDR1 MNHEY and CDR2 SVGAGI. This CDR3 has 15 amino acids. The DNA of the CDR3 is TGTGCCAGCAGTCAGGGACTAGCGGGATACAATGAGCAGTTCTTC. This encodes CASSQGLAGYNEQFF.

This clone was observed a handful of times. This chain links TRBV5-1 with TRBJ2-2, with TRBD1 matching 7 bases. The CDR3 totals 15 residues. The V and J ends lost 4 bases and 1 base, in that order; junction bases with no gene match: 4. Germline-derived CDR1 and CDR2 are SGHRS and YFSETQ. The CDR3 region has the DNA TGCGCCAGCAGCCCCGGGACAGTGAACACCGGGGAGCTGTTTTTT. Translation: CASSPGTVNTGELFF.

The gene calls are TRBV6-5 and TRBJ2-3; 8 bases line up with TRBD2. The CDR3 length is 15 residues. Unmatched junction bases numbered 3, after V lost 2 bases and J lost 2 bases. Germline CDR1 reads MNHEY; CDR2 reads SVGAGI. The CDR3 region has the DNA TGTGCCAGCAGTTACGGTAGCGGGAACACAGATACGCAGTATTTT. This gives the protein CASSYGSGNTDTQYF.

This clone was found a few times. V gene TRBV14 combines with J gene TRBJ2-7; D is perhaps TRBD1 (6 bases). CDR1 is SGHDN and CDR2 is FVKESK in the germline V gene. The length of the CDR3 is 16 residues. V was trimmed by 0 bases and J by 1 base, leaving 13 bases between them. CDR3 in amino acids: CASSQDGGRGSYEQYF. The CDR3 DNA reads as TGTGCCAGCAGCCAAGATGGGGGCCGGGGTTCCTACGAGCAGTACTTC.

The chain combines TRBV9 with TRBJ2-7, with TRBD2 identical over 10 bases. This CDR3 has 15 amino acids. After removal of 4 bases from V and 0 bases from J, the junction contained 4 bases not matched to a gene. Germline values: CDR1 SGDLS, CDR2 YYNGEE. This chain's CDR3 is CASSSSGGRSYEQYF. DNA for the CDR3: TGTGCCAGCAGCAGTAGCGGGGGGCGCTCCTACGAGCAGTACTTC.

This chain joins TRBV18 and TRBJ2-3, with 11 bases aligning to TRBD2. Germline trimming cut 4 bases from V and 2 bases from J; bases unmatched to any gene: 11. Germline V CDR1 and CDR2: KGHSH, LQKENI. The CDR3 is 18 amino acids. The DNA for the CDR3 is TGTGCCAGCTCACTTTACAGACTAGCGGGGAGTTCCACAGATACGCAGTATTTT. It encodes CASSLYRLAGSSTDTQYF.

This clone has only a few counts. The V call is TRBV2, the J call TRBJ1-1; D is unresolved. Germline V lookup: CDR1 SNHLY, CDR2 FYNNEI. The CDR3 contains 13 residues. Trimming took off 6 bases at V and 2 bases at J, with 10 bases between the two ends. In nucleotides, the CDR3 is TGTGCCAGCAGCCTGACATCCAACACTGAAGCTTTCTTT. It codes for CASSLTSNTEAFF. Complete variable domain (other parts from reference TRBV2 and TRBJ1-1): EPEVTQTPSHQVTQMGQEVILRCVPISNHLYFYWYRQILGQKVEFLVSFYNNEISEKSEIFDDQFSVERPDGSNFTLKIRSTKLEDSAMYFCASSLTSNTEAFFGQGTRLTVV.